The 5 T cell receptor beta chains listed next were all sequenced from one sample in a study of T cells in localized non-small cell lung cancer. Assay: immunoSEQ multiplex PCR; the TCRdb copy retains only in-frame clones and omits some. Seen here are roughly 27,000 clones, 85% to 95% observed once, and the top ten hold over 25%. Sequenced material: peripheral blood, taken before any cancer treatment. Every receptor here comes from an older female donor with stage I lung adenocarcinoma.

The genes are TRBV18 and TRBJ2-2, with TRBD2 matching 12 bases. The germline V gene encodes CDR1 KGHSH and CDR2 LQKENI. This CDR3 contains 17 residues. Trimming removed 0 bases from V and 6 bases from J; junction bases left unmatched: 5. The CDR3 is CASSPPGLAGFAGELFF. As DNA, the CDR3 is TGTGCCAGCTCACCACCGGGACTAGCGGGTTTCGCCGGGGAGCTGTTTTTT.

The genes are TRBV14 and TRBJ1-5; D ambiguous. Germline V gene sequence: CDR1 SGHDN, CDR2 FVKESK. The CDR3 has 16 amino acids. The ends were cut back, 0 bases at V and 0 bases at J, with 9 bases in the middle. The CDR3 is CASSQEATASNQPQHF. CDR3 DNA sequence: TGTGCCAGCAGCCAAGAGGCAACGGCTAGCAATCAGCCCCAGCATTTT.

V and J are TRBV7-9 and TRBJ1-2; the D gene is possibly TRBD1 (5 bases). Per the germline V gene, CDR1 is SEHNR and CDR2 is FQNEAQ (reference sequence). Trimming removed 2 bases at V and 6 bases at J, with 13 bases between. The length of the CDR3 is 14 residues. The CDR3 DNA reads as TGTGCCAGCAGCTTAACTGGGGGGGATCATGGCTACACCTTC. Amino acid sequence: CASSLTGGDHGYTF. The entire variable domain, with the rest obtained from reference TRBV7-9 and TRBJ1-2, is as follows: DTGVSQNPRHKITKRGQNVTFRCDPISEHNRLYWYRQTLGQGPEFLTYFQNEAQLEKSRLLSDRFSAERPKGSFSTLEIQRTEQGDSAMYLCASSLTGGDHGYTFGSGTRLTVV.

The rearrangement uses TRBV5-1 and TRBJ2-5; D might be TRBD1 or TRBD2, each matching 5 bases. Germline-derived CDR1 and CDR2 are SGHRS and YFSETQ. V lost 4 bases and J lost 13, with 14 bases in between. The CDR3 runs 11 residues. CDR3 sequence reads: CASSPGTARYF. In DNA, the CDR3 is TGCGCCAGCAGCCCAGGGACGGCCAGGTACTTC.

The rearrangement joins TRBV20-1 to TRBJ1-1, with D hard to call. The ends were cut back, 3 bases at V and 3 bases at J, with 5 bases in the middle. Germline loops: CDR1 DFQATT, CDR2 SNEGSKA (reference sequence). The CDR3 loop spans 11 amino acids. The CDR3 spells CSASEDTEAFF. In nucleotides, the CDR3 is TGCAGTGCTAGTGAGGACACTGAAGCTTTCTTT.